What follows is one T cell receptor (beta chain) and its context. Its matching antigen is unknown. Germline V gives CDR1 MGHRA, CDR2 YSYEKL. V was shortened by 0 bases and J by 3 bases, with 5 bases between the two germline ends. The CDR3 has 13 residues. These data are taken from a study of yellow fever vaccine responses in identical twins. One entry per CDR3 protein results from TCRdb running MiXCR on the RT-PCR reads. The sample holds about 12,000 distinct CDR3 sequences, approximately 85% seen once. The study, taken as a whole, reports: Reportedly, the T cell response mounted by twins to vaccine seemed partly convergent, partly personalized.

The origin of this receptor is a woman aged 18-29 years who received the yellow fever vaccine. The chain is built from TRBV4-1 and TRBJ1-2; the D is unclear. The material was T cells from blood (PBMCs), unsorted or a sorted subset (not recorded which), obtained before or after yellow fever vaccination (not recorded which). CDR3 bases: TGCGCCAGCAGCCAAGAATCCTACTATGGCTACACCTTC. This sequence encodes CASSQESYYGYTF.